These 4 T cell receptor beta chains were sequenced from one sample in a study of graft-versus-host responses after intestinal transplantation. No cognate antigen is known for these TCRs. Sequencing used immunoSEQ multiplex PCR; TCRdb keeps in-frame clones, though not all of them. The sample contains more than 65,000 clones, approximately 96% of which appear only once. The sequenced sample was unstimulated CD8+ T cells sorted from spleen or lymph node cells, obtained before intestinal transplant. The receptors stem from a human donor who received an intestinal transplant.

V is TRBV29-1 and J is TRBJ2-2; 9 nucleotides match TRBD1. Germline V gene data show CDR1 as SQVTM and CDR2 as ANQGSEA. The trim removed 7 bases at V and 3 bases at J, leaving 9 bases unmatched. The CDR3 spans 15 residues. The DNA of the CDR3 is TGCAGCGCCAAGGGACAGGGAGGGGACACCGGGGAGCTGTTTTTT. Translated: CSAKGQGGDTGELFF.

V and J are TRBV6-5 and TRBJ1-1; TRBD1 might be the D (5 bases). CDR3 length: 14 residues. The germline CDR1 and CDR2 sequences are MNHEY and SVGAGI. V was pared by 0 bases and J by 2 bases, with 7 bases between. The CDR3 spells CASSYSRVNTEAFF. In nucleotides, the CDR3 is TGTGCCAGCAGTTACTCCAGGGTTAACACTGAAGCTTTCTTT.

The chain combines TRBV7-9 with TRBJ1-2; D is possibly TRBD1 (5 bases). Germline CDR1 is SEHNR and CDR2 is FQNEAQ (reference sequence). V was pared by 5 bases and J by 5 bases, with 12 bases between. CDR3 length equals 13 residues. This chain's CDR3 is CASSPDGTYGYTF. CDR3 nucleotide sequence: TGTGCCAGCAGCCCGGACGGGACTTATGGCTACACCTTC.

The chain couples TRBV21-1 to TRBJ2-1; the D call TRBD2 from the table was never checked on the DNA. TRBV21-1 is designated a pseudogene. There are 18 residues in the CDR3. This chain's CDR3 is CASSKKCLASDYYNEQFF. In DNA form, the CDR3 reads TGTGCCAGCAGCAAAAAGTGTCTCGCTAGCGATTACTACAATGAGCAGTTCTTC.